This T cell receptor (beta chain) is drawn from a study of technical replicates of blood from a handful of donors. V lost 2 bases and J lost 1, with 16 bases in between. CDR1 is SGHDT, CDR2 YYEEEE, per germline. The CDR3 is 17 residues long. Using immunoSEQ multiplex PCR, the repertoire was profiled, and TCRdb retains in-frame clones only, with some absent. The sample includes 65,000 to 80,000 clones, less than 99% seen only once; the top ten take over 0.2%. The specimen sequenced was T cells isolated from PBMCs. This TCR was recovered from a human donor in good health. The J gene is TRBJ2-1, the V gene TRBV5-6; D perhaps matches TRBD2 (5 bases). This chain's CDR3 is CASSFLGMVGSYNEQFF. CDR3 nucleotides: TGTGCCAGCAGCTTCCTCGGGATGGTTGGGTCCTACAATGAGCAGTTCTTC. Full variable domain (remainder filled in from reference TRBV5-6 and TRBJ2-1): DAGVTQSPTHLIKTRGQQVTLRCSPKSGHDTVSWYQQALGQGPQFIFQYYEEEERQRGNFPDRFSGHQFPNYSSELNVNALLLGDSALYLCASSFLGMVGSYNEQFFGPGTRLTVL.